This TCR beta chain stems from a study of OX40 agonist ivuxolimab in advanced cancers. CDR1 is SEHNR and CDR2 is FQNEAQ in the germline V gene (reference sequence). V was pared by 0 bases and J by 6 bases, with 9 bases of the junction left unmatched. The CDR3 is 17 amino acids. Sequenced by immunoSEQ multiplex PCR; TCRdb stores in-frame clones only, minus some. The table lists about 27,000 clones, around 85% of them singletons. The sampling schedule covered blood at baseline, cycle 4 day 1, and cycle 7 day 1. The clonotype was recovered from an adult with an advanced solid tumor such as melanoma, head and neck, liver or kidney cancer. The J gene is TRBJ2-1, the V gene TRBV7-9; 9 bases agree with TRBD2. The sequenced sample was CD4+ or CD8+ T cells sorted from blood, obtained in a trial of the OX40 agonist ivuxolimab. CDR3 in amino acids: CASSLAGLAGYGNEQFF. For the CDR3, the DNA is TGTGCCAGCAGCTTAGCGGGGCTAGCGGGATATGGCAATGAGCAGTTCTTC.